The source of this TCR beta chain is a study of blood T cell repertoires in COVID-19. Study-level information: Some COVID-19 samples were acute and others convalescent; all came from the United States, Italy and Spain. From T cells, B-cell-depleted T cells, or PBMCs came the material, which was cDNA or gDNA.

How the authors handled the data: Amplification of reference gene primers provided the estimated nucleated cell counts. Some clones are missing from TCRdb's copy, which holds only in-frame ones; the method was immunoSEQ multiplex PCR. That table supplies the V and J calls and clone size; D and trimming were determined from the DNA. The repertoire includes roughly 79,000 clones, roughly four fifths of them detected once, and roughly 7.4% sits in the top ten. Germline V gives CDR1 SGHTA, CDR2 FQGNSA. V was clipped by 0 bases and J by 4 bases, with 13 bases between them. CDR3 length equals 16 residues. The sequencing input was peripheral blood. The TCR was taken from a human donor in a cohort sampled during active COVID-19. The chain joins TRBV7-2 to TRBJ1-5, with D possibly TRBD1 on 5 matching bases. The CDR3 loop reads CASSLASRGVNQPQHF. The CDR3 DNA follows: TGTGCCAGCAGCTTAGCGTCACGGGGGGTTAATCAGCCCCAGCATTTT.